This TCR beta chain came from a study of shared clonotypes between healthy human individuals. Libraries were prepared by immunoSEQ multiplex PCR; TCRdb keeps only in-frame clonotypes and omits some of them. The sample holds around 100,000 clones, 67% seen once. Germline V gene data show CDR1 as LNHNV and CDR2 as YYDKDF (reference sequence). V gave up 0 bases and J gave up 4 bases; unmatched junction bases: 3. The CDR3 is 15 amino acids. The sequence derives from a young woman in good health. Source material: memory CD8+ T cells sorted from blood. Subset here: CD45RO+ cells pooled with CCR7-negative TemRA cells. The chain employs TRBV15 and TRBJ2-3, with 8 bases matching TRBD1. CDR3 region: CATSRDSGGADTQYF. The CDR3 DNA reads TGTGCCACCAGCAGAGATTCAGGGGGCGCAGATACGCAGTATTTT. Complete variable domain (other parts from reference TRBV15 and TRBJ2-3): DAMVIQNPRYQVTQFGKPVTLSCSQTLNHNVMYWYQQKSSQAPKLLFHYYDKDFNNEADTPDNFQSRRPNTSFCFLDIRSPGLGDTAMYLCATSRDSGGADTQYFGPGTRLTVL.